This TCR beta chain was sequenced in a study of T cell repertoires in cytomegalovirus infection. Study context: In the study, CMV epitopes included recently identified HLA-C-restricted and well-studied HLA-B-restricted ones. TCR beta signatures that were public indicated CMV infection and matching HLA type. Overall study findings and caveats: Frequencies of public TCR beta families were cumulated, and this identified carriers of CMV plus the relevant HLA. HLA-C-restricted TCR beta clonotypes specific for CMV led the ex vivo response.

With respect to this clonotype: What it binds is not known.

The V gene's germline CDR1 is LGHNT and CDR2 FRNRAP. Trimming took 5 bases from V and 1 from J, leaving 11 bases between them. This CDR3 spans 14 amino acids. Each CDR3 protein is one row after TCRdb ran MiXCR on the reads. The table lists 700,000 to 950,000 distinct CDR3 sequences, less than 35% of them singletons. The V and J genes are TRBV12-5 and TRBJ1-2; the D gene is possibly TRBD1 (6 bases). This TCR was recovered from a human donor in good health (CMV status not recorded). Some clones in this sample may be carry-over from other donors' samples. Specimen: cultured CD8+ T cells from PBMCs, collected from culture after CMV antigen stimulation. In DNA form, the CDR3 reads TGTGCTAGTGGTCCGAACAGGGATAACTATGGCTACACCTTC. It codes for CASGPNRDNYGYTF.